Listed below are T cell receptor beta chains from one sample, sequenced in a study of blood T cell repertoires in COVID-19. Sequencing used immunoSEQ multiplex PCR; TCRdb keeps in-frame clones, though not all of them. The sample has about 230,000 clones, around nine tenths seen once. Sequenced sample: PBMCs or T cells enriched from blood (not recorded which). The origin of the receptors is a woman between 25 and 40 years old with acute COVID-19. CDR3s include the opening cysteine and the closing phenylalanine or tryptophan. A D gene is named only where the DNA matches it firmly. Expanded clones get a size class; other rows say once, few or many, or leave the size out.

D gene	CDR3 length	clone size	V gene	J gene	CDR3 protein	CDR3 DNA
TRBD1	12	-	TRBV30	TRBJ2-3	CAWGQGTDTQYF	TGTGCCTGGGGACAGGGGACAGATACGCAGTATTTT
TRBD1	14	-	TRBV19	TRBJ2-2	CASTRTGITGELFF	TGTGCCAGTACACGGACAGGGATAACCGGGGAGCTGTTTTTT
TRBD1	15	-	TRBV5-5	TRBJ1-1	CASSLGLEGAREAFF	TGTGCCAGCAGCTTGGGGCTGGAGGGGGCACGGGAAGCTTTCTTT
TRBD2	16	once	TRBV7-2	TRBJ2-4	CASSILAGGLKNIQYF	TGTGCCAGCAGCATCCTAGCGGGGGGGCTCAAAAACATTCAGTACTTC
-	13	-	TRBV7-2	TRBJ2-7	CASSSFRDYEQYF	TGTGCCAGCAGCTCTTTCAGGGACTACGAGCAGTACTTC
-	13	-	TRBV5-1	TRBJ2-5	CASSVTDAKTQYF	TGCGCCAGCAGCGTCACAGACGCGAAGACCCAGTACTTC
-	15	-	TRBV4-1	TRBJ2-1	CASSQASPSYNEQFF	TGCGCCAGCAGCCAAGCGTCACCGAGTTACAATGAGCAGTTCTTC
TRBD1	15	once	TRBV2	TRBJ1-5	CASSDRTGEYQPQHF	TGTGCCAGCAGTGACAGGACAGGGGAATATCAGCCCCAGCATTTT
TRBD1	16	once	TRBV28	TRBJ2-7	CASSFRTGRPSYEQYF	TGTGCCAGCAGTTTTCGGACAGGGCGCCCCTCCTACGAGCAGTACTTC
TRBD2	15	-	TRBV7-9	TRBJ2-5	CASSLVSGAQETQYF	TGTGCCAGCAGCTTAGTTAGCGGGGCGCAAGAGACCCAGTACTTC
TRBD2	15	-	TRBV5-6	TRBJ2-7	CASSLGLAGAYEQYF	TGTGCCAGCAGCTTGGGGCTAGCGGGGGCCTACGAGCAGTACTTC
TRBD1	13	-	TRBV12-3/TRBV12-4	TRBJ1-1	CASSLAQTGAAFF	TGTGCCAGCAGTTTAGCGCAAACAGGGGCGGCTTTCTTT
-	15	-	TRBV5-1	TRBJ2-3	CASSLGQVSTDTQYF	TGCGCCAGCAGCTTGGGACAGGTTAGCACAGATACGCAGTATTTT
-	11	-	TRBV19	TRBJ1-1	CASTSNTEAFF	TGTGCCAGTACCTCGAACACTGAAGCTTTCTTT
TRBD1	15	-	TRBV5-1	TRBJ1-6	CASSPRGQGESPLHF	TGCGCCAGCAGCCCAAGGGGACAGGGGGAATCACCCCTCCACTTT